The entry below describes one T cell receptor (beta chain). Other DNA sequences of this sample code for an identical CDR3. The data belong to a study of blood T cell repertoires in COVID-19. Study-level information: Italy, Spain and the United States were the sources of the convalescent and acute COVID-19 samples. Sources were T cells, B-cell-depleted T cells, or PBMCs; the material itself was cDNA or gDNA.

A Seattle source enrolled patients during active infection and followed them longitudinally. V lost 4 bases and J lost 3; bases outside the gene matches: 4. The CDR3 extends over 14 amino acids. Per the germline V gene, CDR1 is SGHRS and CDR2 is YFSETQ. Authors' data handling: The assay estimated nucleated cells by amplifying reference gene primers. Measured with immunoSEQ multiplex PCR; TCRdb has only the in-frame clones, and not every one. Clonal size and the V and J genes are those of that table, whereas D and trimming came from the DNA. The sample includes 250,000 to 400,000 clones, approximately 87% seen only once; the top ten take under 3%.

The specimen sequenced was peripheral blood. The source is a young woman with COVID-19, enrolled during active disease. This chain uses TRBV5-1 with TRBJ1-1; TRBD1 aligns across 9 bases. The CDR3 nucleotides are TGCGCCAGCAGCCTTAGACAGGGGGACACTGAAGCTTTCTTT. It encodes CASSLRQGDTEAFF.